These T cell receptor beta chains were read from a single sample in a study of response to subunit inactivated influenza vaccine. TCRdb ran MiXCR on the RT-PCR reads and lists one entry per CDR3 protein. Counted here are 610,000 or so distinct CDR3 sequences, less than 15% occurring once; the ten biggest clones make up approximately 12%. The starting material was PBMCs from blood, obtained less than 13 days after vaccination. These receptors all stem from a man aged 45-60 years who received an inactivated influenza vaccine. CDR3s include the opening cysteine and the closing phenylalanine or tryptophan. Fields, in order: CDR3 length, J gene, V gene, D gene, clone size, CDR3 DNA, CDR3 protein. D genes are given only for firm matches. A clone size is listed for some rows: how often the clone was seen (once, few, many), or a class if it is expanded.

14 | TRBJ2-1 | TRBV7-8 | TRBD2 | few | TGTGCCAGCAGCCCTAGGACTAGGAACAATGAGCAGTTCTTC | CASSPRTRNNEQFF
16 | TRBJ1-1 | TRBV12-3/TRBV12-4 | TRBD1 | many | TGTGCCAGCAGCCCACAGGGGGGCTATGTGCAAACTGAAGCTTTCTTT | CASSPQGGYVQTEAFF
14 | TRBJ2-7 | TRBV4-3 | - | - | TGCGCCAGCAGCCAAGGACCGGGGAACAGCGAGCAGTACTTC | CASSQGPGNSEQYF
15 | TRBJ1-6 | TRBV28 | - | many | TGTGCCAGCAGTCGTGGCTACCATAATAATTCACCCCTCCACTTT | CASSRGYHNNSPLHF
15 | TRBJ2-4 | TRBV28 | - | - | TGTGCCAGCAGTCCCCAGGGGTTTTACAAAAACATTCAGTACTTC | CASSPQGFYKNIQYF
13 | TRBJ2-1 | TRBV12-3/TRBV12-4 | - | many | TGTGCCAGCAGCCTCCCGCCTAACAATGAGCAGTTCTTC | CASSLPPNNEQFF
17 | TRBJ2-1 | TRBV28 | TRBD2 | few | TGTGCCAGCAGTATAATTGAACTAGCGGGGGGGCCCCATGAGCAGTTCTTC | CASSIIELAGGPHEQFF
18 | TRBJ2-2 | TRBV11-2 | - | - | TGTGCCAGCAGCCCAAAAGGGGAGACAGGCATGGGGGCCGGGGAGCTGTTTTTT | CASSPKGETGMGAGELFF
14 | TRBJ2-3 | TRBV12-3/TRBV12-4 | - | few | TGTGCCAGCAGTTTCATGGGGGAGTCAGATACGCAGTATTTT | CASSFMGESDTQYF
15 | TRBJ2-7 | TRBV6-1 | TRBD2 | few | TGTGCCAGCGGTGAGTTGTCTAGCGGGAGATACGAGCAGTACTTC | CASGELSSGRYEQYF
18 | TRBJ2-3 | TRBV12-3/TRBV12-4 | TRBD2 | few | TGTGCCAGCAGTTTAAGGCGGGCTAGCGGGGGCCGCACAGATACGCAGTATTTT | CASSLRRASGGRTDTQYF
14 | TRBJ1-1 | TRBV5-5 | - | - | TGTGCCAGCAGCTTGATGGGCCGGAACACTGAAGCTTTCTTT | CASSLMGRNTEAFF
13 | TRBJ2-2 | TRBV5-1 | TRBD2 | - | TGCGCCAGCACGCAGCGGGAGGCCGGGGAGCTGTTTTTT | CASTQREAGELFF
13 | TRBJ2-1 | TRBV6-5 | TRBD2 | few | TGTGCCAGCAGTTACAGCACTAGCGGGACGCAGTTCTTC | CASSYSTSGTQFF
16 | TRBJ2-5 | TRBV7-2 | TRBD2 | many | TGTGCCAGCAGCCTAGCGGGGCCACAGCTTCAAGAGACCCAGTACTTC | CASSLAGPQLQETQYF
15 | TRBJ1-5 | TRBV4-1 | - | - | TGCGCCAGCAGCCAAGAGGGGAACGGGGAGGGGCCCCAGCATTTT | CASSQEGNGEGPQHF
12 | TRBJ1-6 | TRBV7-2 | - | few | TGTGCCAGCAGCTTAGATTTCTCACCCCTCCACTTT | CASSLDFSPLHF
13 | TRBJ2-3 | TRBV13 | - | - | TGTGCCAGCAGCTTAGACCATTCAGATACGCAGTATTTT | CASSLDHSDTQYF
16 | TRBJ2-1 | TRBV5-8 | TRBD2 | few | TGTGCCAGCACCCTACCACTAGCGGGGGGGCAAAATGAGCAGTTCTTC | CASTLPLAGGQNEQFF
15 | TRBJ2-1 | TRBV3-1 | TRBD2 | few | TGTGCCAGCAGCCGGACTAGCGCCCCCTACAATGAGCAGTTCTTC | CASSRTSAPYNEQFF
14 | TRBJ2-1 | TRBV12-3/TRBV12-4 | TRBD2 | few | TGTGCCAGCAGTCTCCTGGGGGGGGTGGATGAGCAGTTCTTC | CASSLLGGVDEQFF
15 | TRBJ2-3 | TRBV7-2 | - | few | TGTGCCAGCAGCTTAGTGGCTAGCGTCACAGATACGCAGTATTTT | CASSLVASVTDTQYF
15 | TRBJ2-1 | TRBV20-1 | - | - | TGCAGTGCTAGTAGGGCTAGCTTGGTCTACAATGAGCAGTTCTTC | CSASRASLVYNEQFF
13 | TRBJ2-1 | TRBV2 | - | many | TGTGCCAGCAAGACGGGGGCTTGGGATGAGCAGTTCTTC | CASKTGAWDEQFF
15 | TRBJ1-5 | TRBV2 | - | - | TGTGCCAGCAGATTGGATTACGGTGGCAATCAGCCCCAGCATTTT | CASRLDYGGNQPQHF
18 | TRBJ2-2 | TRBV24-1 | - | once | TGTGCCACCAGTGCCCCGGACAGCCATCTGACCGGGACCGGGGAGCTGTTTTTT | CATSAPDSHLTGTGELFF
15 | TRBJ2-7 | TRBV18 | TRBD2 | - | TGTGCCAGCTCACCGCCTAGCGGGATTACCTACGAGCAGTACTTC | CASSPPSGITYEQYF
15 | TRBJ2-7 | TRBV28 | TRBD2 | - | TGTGCCAGCAGCAGGGGACTAGCGGGTGACTACGAGCAGTACTTC | CASSRGLAGDYEQYF
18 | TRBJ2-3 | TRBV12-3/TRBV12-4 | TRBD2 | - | TGTGCCAGCAGTACCGGGACTAGCGGGAGGAAGAGGACAGATACGCAGTATTTT | CASSTGTSGRKRTDTQYF